This T cell receptor beta chain emerged from a study of OX40 agonist ivuxolimab in advanced cancers. Sequencing used immunoSEQ multiplex PCR; TCRdb keeps in-frame clones, though not all of them. The sample carries some 22,000 clones, about 77% recorded once. In germline, CDR1 is MNHNY, CDR2 SVGAGI (reference sequence). This CDR3 is 12 amino acids long. V lost 6 bases and J lost 5, with 10 bases in between. The chain uses TRBV6-6 and TRBJ1-1; D remains ambiguous. The specimen was CD4+ or CD8+ T cells sorted from blood, collected in a trial of the OX40 agonist ivuxolimab. This sequence was found in an adult with an advanced solid tumor such as melanoma, head and neck, liver or kidney cancer. CDR3 loop: CASRPVGTEAFF. CDR3 sequence (DNA): TGTGCCAGCAGGCCGGTGGGGACTGAAGCTTTCTTT.